A single T cell receptor beta chain is shown here with its context. What it binds is unknown. The CDR3 extends over 13 amino acids. The germline CDR1 and CDR2 sequences are SGHAT and FQNNGV. Trimming removed 5 bases from V and 7 bases from J, with 11 bases in between. The data stem from a study of response to subunit inactivated influenza vaccine. Findings and caveats of the study: Authors proposed each seasonal influenza vaccination draws in few new T cells.

In TCRdb, the RT-PCR reads were re-called with MiXCR into one record per CDR3 protein. The sample has about 190,000 distinct CDR3 sequences; roughly an eighth are singletons. Sample: CD8+ T cells sorted from PBMCs, taken around 5 days after vaccination. The sequence derives from a man over 45 who received an inactivated influenza vaccine. The chain joins TRBV11-2 to TRBJ2-2; D might be TRBD2 (5 bases). In nucleotides, the CDR3 is TGTGCCAGCAGCCTCCAGCGGCGCGGGGAGCTGTTTTTT. It encodes CASSLQRRGELFF. The full variable domain, rest sourced from reference TRBV11-2 and TRBJ2-2, is EAGVAQSPRYKIIEKRQSVAFWCNPISGHATLYWYQQILGQGPKLLIQFQNNGVVDDSQLPKDRFSAERLKGVDSTLKIQPAKLEDSAVYLCASSLQRRGELFFGEGSRLTVL.